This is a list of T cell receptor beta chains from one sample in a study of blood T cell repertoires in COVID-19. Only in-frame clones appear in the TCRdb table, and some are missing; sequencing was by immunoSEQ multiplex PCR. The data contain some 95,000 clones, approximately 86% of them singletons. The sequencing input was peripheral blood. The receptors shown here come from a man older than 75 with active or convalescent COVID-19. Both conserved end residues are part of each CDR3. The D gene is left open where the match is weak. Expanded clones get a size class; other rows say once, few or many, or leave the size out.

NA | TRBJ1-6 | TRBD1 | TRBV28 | CASSQGQGANNSPLHF | TGTGCCAGCAGTCAGGGACAGGGGGCGAATAATTCACCCCTCCACTTT
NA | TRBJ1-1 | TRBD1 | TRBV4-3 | CASSQQTGATEAFF | TGCGCCAGCAGCCAACAGACAGGGGCCACTGAAGCTTTCTTT
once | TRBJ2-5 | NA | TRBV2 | CASSEGMDFGETQYF | TGTGCCAGCAGTGAAGGCATGGACTTTGGCGAGACCCAGTACTTC
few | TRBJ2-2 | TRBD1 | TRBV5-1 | CASSLRTGETGELFF | TGCGCCAGCAGCTTAAGGACAGGAGAGACCGGGGAGCTGTTTTTT
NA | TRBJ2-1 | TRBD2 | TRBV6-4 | CASSSSGSLSEQFF | TGTGCCAGCAGCTCTAGCGGGAGCTTAAGTGAGCAGTTCTTC
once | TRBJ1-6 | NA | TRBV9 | CASSKGVLSSYNSPLHF | TGTGCCAGCAGCAAGGGGGTCCTTAGCTCCTATAATTCACCCCTCCACTTT
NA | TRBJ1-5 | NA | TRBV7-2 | CASSQRRGGQPQHF | TGTGCCAGCAGCCAAAGGAGGGGCGGTCAGCCCCAGCATTTT
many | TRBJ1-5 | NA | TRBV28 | CASSLYVPNQPQHF | TGTGCCAGCAGTTTATATGTCCCTAATCAGCCCCAGCATTTT
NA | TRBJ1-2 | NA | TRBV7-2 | CASSLGGYGYTF | TGTGCCAGCAGCTTAGGCGGCTATGGCTACACCTTC
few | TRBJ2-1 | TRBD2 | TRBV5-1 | CASSLYGTSGRANNEQFF | TGCGCCAGCAGCTTGTACGGGACTAGCGGGAGGGCCAACAATGAGCAGTTCTTC
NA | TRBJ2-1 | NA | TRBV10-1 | CASSERGRMDNEQFF | TGCGCCAGCAGTGAGCGCGGGCGGATGGATAATGAGCAGTTCTTC
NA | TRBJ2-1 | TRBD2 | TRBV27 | CASRSLAGGDFYDEQFF | TGTGCCAGCAGGAGCTTAGCGGGAGGTGATTTTTACGATGAGCAGTTCTTC
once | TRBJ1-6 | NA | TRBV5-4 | CASSLGSGVNSPLHF | TGTGCCAGCAGCTTGGGGTCCGGGGTGAATTCACCCCTCCACTTT
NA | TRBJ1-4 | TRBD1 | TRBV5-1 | CASSFSRGQDGEKLFF | TGCGCCAGCAGCTTCTCTAGGGGGCAGGATGGAGAAAAACTGTTTTTT
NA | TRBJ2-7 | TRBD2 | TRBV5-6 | CASSLAGTSGERSYEQYF | TGTGCCAGCAGCTTGGCCGGGACTAGCGGAGAAAGATCCTACGAGCAGTACTTC
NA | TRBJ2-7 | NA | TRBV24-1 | CATSDPPPWTVYEQYF | TGTGCCACCAGTGATCCTCCGCCCTGGACAGTCTACGAGCAGTACTTC
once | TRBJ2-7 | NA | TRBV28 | CATEGNEQYF | TGTGCCACCGAGGGTAACGAGCAGTACTTC
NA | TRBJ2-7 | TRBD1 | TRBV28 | CATPDRGLYEQYF | TGTGCCACCCCGGACAGGGGGTTGTACGAGCAGTACTTC
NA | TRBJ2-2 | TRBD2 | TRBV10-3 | CAISAGTSANFDGELFF | TGTGCCATCAGTGCTGGGACTAGCGCCAACTTTGACGGGGAGCTGTTTTTT
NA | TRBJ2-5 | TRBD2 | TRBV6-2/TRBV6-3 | CASSARPSGRSQETQYF | TGTGCCAGCAGTGCACGTCCTAGCGGGAGGTCCCAAGAGACCCAGTACTTC
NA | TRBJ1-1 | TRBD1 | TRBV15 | CATSYEQGARNTEAFF | TGTGCCACCAGTTACGAACAGGGGGCCCGGAACACTGAAGCTTTCTTT
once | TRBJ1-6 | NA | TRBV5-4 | CASSPGGLYNSPLHF | TGTGCCAGCAGCCCCGGCGGTCTATATAATTCACCCCTCCACTTT
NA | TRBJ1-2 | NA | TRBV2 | CASSDQNYGYTF | TGTGCCAGCAGTGATCAGAACTATGGCTACACCTTC
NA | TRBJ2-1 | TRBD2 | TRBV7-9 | CASSFSSGYYNEQFF | TGTGCCAGCAGCTTTTCTAGCGGTTATTACAATGAGCAGTTCTTC
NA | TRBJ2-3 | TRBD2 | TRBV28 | CASSFAGVSDTQYF | TGTGCCAGCAGTTTCGCGGGAGTAAGTGATACGCAGTATTTT
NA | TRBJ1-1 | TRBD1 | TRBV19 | CASRTGQGQAFF | TGTGCCAGTAGGACCGGACAGGGGCAAGCTTTCTTT
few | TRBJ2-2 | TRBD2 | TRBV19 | CASSIWHGTSGPNTGELFF | TGTGCCAGTAGTATTTGGCACGGGACTAGCGGGCCCAACACCGGGGAGCTGTTTTTT
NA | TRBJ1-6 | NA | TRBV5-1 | CASSLAGQGYSPLHF | TGCGCCAGCAGCTTGGCCGGGCAGGGTTATTCACCCCTCCACTTT
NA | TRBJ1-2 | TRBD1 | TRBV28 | CASRIDRQTGNYGYTF | TGTGCCAGCAGAATCGACCGCCAGACAGGGAACTATGGCTACACCTTC
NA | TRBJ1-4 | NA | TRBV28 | CASSLDIGVAKKLFF | TGTGCCAGCAGTTTAGATATCGGGGTGGCGAAAAAACTGTTTTTT
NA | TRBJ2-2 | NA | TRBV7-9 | CASSRRGGNTGELFF | TGTGCCAGCAGCAGAAGGGGCGGGAACACCGGGGAGCTGTTTTTT
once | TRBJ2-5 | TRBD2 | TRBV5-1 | CASSGQLTSGRSQETQYF | TGCGCCAGCAGCGGACAACTGACTAGCGGGAGGAGCCAAGAGACCCAGTACTTC
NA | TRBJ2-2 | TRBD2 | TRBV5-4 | CASSYMSGTRSATGELFF | TGTGCCAGCAGCTACATGAGCGGGACTAGGTCCGCCACCGGGGAGCTGTTTTTT
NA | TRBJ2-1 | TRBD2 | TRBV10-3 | CAISAGTSGGYNEQFF | TGTGCCATCAGCGCCGGGACTAGCGGAGGCTACAATGAGCAGTTCTTC
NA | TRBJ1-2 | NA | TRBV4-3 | CASSQDRWASGYTF | TGCGCCAGCAGCCAAGATCGGTGGGCCAGTGGCTACACCTTC
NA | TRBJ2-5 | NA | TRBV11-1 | CASSRGGFPETQYF | TGTGCCAGCAGCCGCGGAGGGTTCCCAGAGACCCAGTACTTC
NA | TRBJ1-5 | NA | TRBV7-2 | CASSPQGSGQPQHF | TGTGCCAGCAGCCCTCAGGGGAGCGGTCAGCCCCAGCATTTT
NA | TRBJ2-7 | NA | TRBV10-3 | CAISEDFEQYF | TGTGCCATCAGTGAGGACTTCGAGCAGTACTTC
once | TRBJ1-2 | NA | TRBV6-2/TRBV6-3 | CASSYTRTDYGYTF | TGTGCCAGCAGTTACACTCGGACAGACTATGGCTACACCTTC
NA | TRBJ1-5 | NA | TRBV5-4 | CASSLGGREPQHF | TGTGCCAGCAGCTTGGGGGGGAGGGAGCCCCAGCATTTT
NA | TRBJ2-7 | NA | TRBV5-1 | CASSFNVGLGEQYF | TGCGCCAGCAGCTTTAACGTGGGGCTAGGGGAGCAGTACTTC
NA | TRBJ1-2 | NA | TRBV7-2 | CASSLGGTFGYTF | TGTGCCAGCAGCTTAGGGGGGACATTTGGCTACACCTTC
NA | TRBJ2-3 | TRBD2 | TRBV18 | CASSQGTSGRTDTQYF | TGTGCCAGCTCACAAGGGACTAGCGGGAGAACAGATACGCAGTATTTT
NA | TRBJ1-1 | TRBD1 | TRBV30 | CAWSTLGQGSTEAFF | TGTGCCTGGAGTACGTTGGGACAGGGCAGCACTGAAGCTTTCTTT
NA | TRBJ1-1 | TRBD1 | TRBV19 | CASSTRLDRRVNTEAFF | TGTGCCAGTAGTACGCGCCTGGACAGGCGTGTGAACACTGAAGCTTTCTTT
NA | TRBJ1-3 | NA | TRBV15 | CATSRGSRDSGNTIYF | TGTGCCACCAGCAGAGGCTCCAGGGACTCTGGAAACACCATATATTTT
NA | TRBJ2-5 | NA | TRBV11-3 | CASSLGAAQETQYF | TGTGCCAGCAGCTTAGGGGCAGCCCAAGAGACCCAGTACTTC
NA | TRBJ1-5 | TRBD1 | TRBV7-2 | CASSPGTGMNQPQHF | TGTGCCAGCAGCCCCGGGACAGGGATGAATCAGCCCCAGCATTTT
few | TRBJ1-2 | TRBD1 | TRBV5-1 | CASSGTTGGEGYTF | TGCGCCAGCAGCGGGACCACAGGGGGTGAAGGCTACACCTTC